There are many counts of the clone carrying this TCR beta chain. The antigen remains unidentified. Lactation, pregnancy, other autoimmune disease or uncontrolled infection excluded patients. The blood sample dates from first hyperthyroidism diagnosis, preceding any ophthalmopathy symptoms. The CDR3 runs 13 residues. Germline V gene data show CDR1 as SGHTA and CDR2 as FQGNSA. Deletions cut 5 bases from V and 8 bases from J, with 15 bases between. The source material, RNA transcripts, was used to amplify TCR beta CDR3 regions. In the first-round RT-PCR of the TCR CDR3, the HTBI primer set was used. TCRdb redid the calling of the multiplex PCR reads with MiXCR, one entry per CDR3 protein. The sample has 150,000 or so distinct CDR3 sequences, 9.4% seen once. The data belong to a study of T cells in Graves' hyperthyroidism and ophthalmopathy. Study-wide findings and caveats: Expanded thyroid clonotypes (above 0.001) were mostly also found in blood.

The sequence was collected from a woman under 30 with Graves' hyperthyroidism that later progressed to Graves' ophthalmopathy. The sample consisted of blood. V and J are TRBV7-2 and TRBJ1-2; D unresolved. The CDR3 here is CASSAVVENGYTF. The CDR3 DNA reads as TGTGCCAGCAGCGCCGTGGTTGAGAACGGCTACACCTTC.